These T cell receptor beta chains were read from a single sample in a study of blood T cell repertoires in COVID-19. The protocol was immunoSEQ multiplex PCR, while the TCRdb copy is restricted to in-frame clones and leaves out a portion. The sample lists around 130,000 clones, 82% occurring once. The sample taken for sequencing was peripheral blood. The receptors were sampled from a woman in her 70s with acute or convalescent COVID-19. Both conserved end residues are part of each CDR3. A D gene is named only where the DNA matches it firmly. Only part of the rows carry a size: once, few, many, or a class if the clone is expanded.

j_call,d_call,clone_size,v_call,cdr3_nt,cdr3_aa
TRBJ2-5,TRBD2,NA,TRBV19,TGTGCCAGTAGTATGCGCCCGGGAGGCTGGGAGACCCAGTACTTC,CASSMRPGGWETQYF
TRBJ1-2,NA,NA,TRBV12-3/TRBV12-4,TGTGCCAGCACCCCGTCCCCAGACACCTTC,CASTPSPDTF
TRBJ2-3,NA,NA,TRBV5-6,TGTGCCAGCAGCTTGGTATCAGATACGCAGTATTTT,CASSLVSDTQYF
TRBJ2-5,TRBD1,NA,TRBV11-3,TGTGCCAGCAGCTTAAGCAGGGGGCTTTTGGGGCAAGAGACCCAGTACTTC,CASSLSRGLLGQETQYF
TRBJ2-3,NA,few,TRBV10-1,TGCGCCAGCAGTCCAGTATCGGGAACAGATACGCAGTATTTT,CASSPVSGTDTQYF
TRBJ1-2,NA,NA,TRBV24-1,TGTGCCACCAGTGAGGGGCCGGGCTATGGCTACACCTTC,CATSEGPGYGYTF
TRBJ1-1,NA,NA,TRBV10-1,TGCGCCAGCAGTGACCAGGACGGTAGGAGGGCTTTCTTT,CASSDQDGRRAFF
TRBJ2-5,TRBD2,NA,TRBV4-2,TGTGCCAGCAGCCAGTCTTTTGGGCCCAAGCGGGGAGAGACCCAGTACTTC,CASSQSFGPKRGETQYF
TRBJ2-1,TRBD1,NA,TRBV2,TGTGCCAGCAGTGGGGACAGGGTTAATGATGAGCAGTTCTTC,CASSGDRVNDEQFF
TRBJ1-5,NA,NA,TRBV10-2,TGCGCCAGCAGTGATGGCTTTGGGGGGGGCAATCAGCCCCAGCATTTT,CASSDGFGGGNQPQHF
TRBJ1-2,NA,NA,TRBV6-2/TRBV6-3,TGTGCCAGCAGTCTTGATGGGCACTATGGCTACACCTTC,CASSLDGHYGYTF
TRBJ1-3,NA,NA,TRBV4-2,TGTGCCAGCAGCCAAGAAATTGCAGGGGTATCTGGAAACACCATATATTTT,CASSQEIAGVSGNTIYF
TRBJ2-1,NA,NA,TRBV7-3,TGTGCCAGCAGCTCCTCCCCGGCGGGGCCATACAATGAGCAGTTCTTC,CASSSSPAGPYNEQFF
TRBJ1-2,NA,NA,TRBV5-1,TGCGCCAGCAGCTTGGGTCCGGGGGGCTATGGCTACACCTTC,CASSLGPGGYGYTF
TRBJ1-6,TRBD1,once,TRBV19,TGTGCCAGTAGAGAATCACAGGGGGCGAATTCACCCCTCCACTTT,CASRESQGANSPLHF
TRBJ2-3,NA,NA,TRBV11-1,TGTGCCAGCAGCCCTCAGTGGAGCACAGATACGCAGTATTTT,CASSPQWSTDTQYF
TRBJ2-1,NA,NA,TRBV7-6,TGTGCCAGCAGCCCGAATTTCGGGTTTGGGCAGTTCTTC,CASSPNFGFGQFF
TRBJ2-5,NA,NA,TRBV7-2,TGTGCCAGCAGCTTAGTTTCTAGCAATAGAGTGACCCAGTACTTC,CASSLVSSNRVTQYF
TRBJ1-2,NA,NA,TRBV3-1/TRBV3-2,TGTGCCAGCAGCCACGCTCCATACAGGGACGCTTATGGCTACACCTTC,CASSHAPYRDAYGYTF
TRBJ1-1,TRBD1,NA,TRBV11-2,TGTGCCAGCAGCCTAAACTCGGGACAGGGGGGGACTGAAGCTTTCTTT,CASSLNSGQGGTEAFF
TRBJ1-5,NA,NA,TRBV19,TGTGCCAGTAAACTCAGGGAAGGCAATCAGCCCCAGCATTTT,CASKLREGNQPQHF
TRBJ1-1,NA,NA,TRBV29-1,TGCAGCGGAGGGGGTATGAACACTGAAGCTTTCTTT,CSGGGMNTEAFF
TRBJ1-5,NA,many,TRBV6-2/TRBV6-3,TGTGCCAGCAGTTACTCGAGACGGGGGAATCAGCCCCAGCATTTT,CASSYSRRGNQPQHF
TRBJ2-5,TRBD2,NA,TRBV14,TGTGCCAGCAGCCAAGCGGGGATAGCGGGGGGCCGGAAGACCCAGTACTTC,CASSQAGIAGGRKTQYF
TRBJ1-2,TRBD1,NA,TRBV10-3,TGTGCCATCAGTGTGGAGGGGGCTGGGTATGGCTACACCTTC,CAISVEGAGYGYTF
TRBJ1-1,TRBD1,NA,TRBV7-9,TGTGCCAGCAGATGGACAGGGAAGAACACTGAAGCTTTCTTT,CASRWTGKNTEAFF
TRBJ2-1,TRBD1,NA,TRBV3-1/TRBV3-2,TGTGCCAGCAGCGCCGGGACAGGGGGCCGTTACTCCTACAATGAGCAGTTCTTC,CASSAGTGGRYSYNEQFF
TRBJ1-1,TRBD1,NA,TRBV5-1,TGCGCCAGCAGCTTGGATCGCCCAGGGGGCGTCACTGAAGCTTTCTTT,CASSLDRPGGVTEAFF